These 23 T cell receptor beta chains were sequenced from one sample in a study of blood T cell repertoires in COVID-19. Repertoires were generated with immunoSEQ multiplex PCR, while TCRdb's copy carries only in-frame clones and drops some. The top ten hold 1.6% of the sample, which has about 250,000 clones, about 89% seen once. What was sequenced was peripheral blood. These receptors were collected from a woman aged 60-75 years who had recovered from COVID-19.

The chain recombines TRBV6-7 with TRBJ2-1, with D tentatively TRBD2 (7 bases). TRBV6-7 is known as an ORF, though its function is uncertain. This CDR3 comprises 14 residues. V lost 2 bases, J lost 15 bases, and 20 bases lay in between. CDR3: CASSYPPEGGARFF. The CDR3 DNA follows: TGTGCCAGCAGTTACCCTCCGGAGGGGGGGGCCCGGTTCTTC.

V and J are TRBV4-2 and TRBJ1-1, with D maybe TRBD1 (6 bases). Germline loops: CDR1 LGHNA, CDR2 YNFKEQ. This CDR3 spans 16 amino acids. Trimming stripped 0 bases from V and 1 base from J, with 12 bases between. The DNA for the CDR3 is TGTGCCAGCAGCCAAGAAGGAGGACAGCGGAACACTGAAGCTTTCTTT. It yields the protein CASSQEGGQRNTEAFF.

The chain combines TRBV19 with TRBJ1-2, with D possibly being TRBD1 (5 bases). The CDR3 is 15 amino acids. Between the trimmed V and J ends, which lost 6 bases and 7 bases, there was a span of 21 bases. Germline-derived CDR1 and CDR2 are LNHDA and SQIVND (reference sequence). As DNA, the CDR3 is TGTGCCAGTAGCACCAACTCAGGGAAGAGGAGTGGCTACACCTTC. This sequence encodes CASSTNSGKRSGYTF.

The rearrangement joins TRBV12-3 or TRBV12-4 to TRBJ1-5; no definite D call. The CDR3 extends over 12 amino acids. Trimming shortened V by 7 bases and J by 6 bases, and 10 bases separated the two germline ends. The CDR3 here is CASTFEGQPQHF. CDR3 DNA sequence: TGTGCCAGCACCTTCGAGGGTCAGCCCCAGCATTTT.

The V gene is TRBV5-1, the J gene TRBJ2-7; 8 bases match TRBD2. This CDR3 comprises 12 residues. The germline gives CDR1 SGHRS, CDR2 YFSETQ. J lost 6 bases, V lost 4 bases, and 3 bases had no gene match. The CDR3 is CASSREGPEQYF. Here the CDR3 DNA reads TGCGCCAGCAGCCGGGAGGGCCCCGAGCAGTACTTC.

The chain links TRBV7-2 to TRBJ2-5; 7 positions agree with TRBD1. Germline trimming cut 4 bases from V and 1 base from J; bases unmatched to any gene: 9. CDR3 length equals 16 residues. Germline V gene sequence: CDR1 SGHTA, CDR2 FQGNSA. CDR3 protein: CASSSPYRGIQETQYF. The CDR3 DNA sequence: TGTGCCAGCAGCTCTCCCTACAGGGGCATCCAAGAGACCCAGTACTTC.

The CDR3 nucleotides read TGTGCCAGCAGTGGTTTATTAGTAGTTGCAACTAATGAAAAACTGTTTTTT. Translating gives CASSGLLVVATNEKLFF. The chain employs TRBV6-1 and TRBJ1-4; D uncertain. The CDR3 runs 17 residues. V was shortened by 4 bases and J by 0 bases, with 15 bases between the two germline ends. CDR1 MNHNS and CDR2 SASEGT come from the germline V gene.

Only a few counts were recorded for this clone. This CDR3 is CASSQLAGGLNEQFF. CDR3 nucleotide sequence: TGTGCCAGCAGTCAACTAGCGGGGGGGCTTAATGAGCAGTTCTTC. This sequence joins TRBV28 and TRBJ2-1; 13 nucleotides match TRBD2. The ends lost 5 bases at V and 7 bases at J; junction bases unmatched: 5. The CDR3 is made up of 15 amino acids. Per the germline V gene, CDR1 is MDHEN and CDR2 is SYDVKM.

The chain couples TRBV28 to TRBJ1-5; TRBD1 matches at 7 bases. V was clipped by 11 bases and J by 1 base; unmatched bases: 8. CDR1 is MDHEN and CDR2 is SYDVKM in the germline V gene. The CDR3 runs 14 residues. In nucleotides, the CDR3 is TGTGCCGAGGCAGGGGGGAAGAGCAATCAGCCCCAGCATTTT. Its protein product is CAEAGGKSNQPQHF.

Only a few counts were recorded for this clone. The chain uses TRBV3-1 (or the pseudogene TRBV3-2) and TRBJ2-5; the match to TRBD2 covers 7 bases. Losses at the gene ends were 4 bases for V and 4 bases for J; bases not matched to a gene: 3. The CDR3 totals 13 residues. Germline CDR1 LGHDT, CDR2 YNNKEL (reference sequence). The CDR3, as DNA: TGTGCCAGCAGCCTGATAGCGGGAGAGACCCAGTACTTC. It yields the protein CASSLIAGETQYF.

The gene calls are TRBV19 and TRBJ1-6; unclear D gene. Germline CDR1 reads LNHDA; CDR2 reads SQIVND (reference sequence). The length of the CDR3 is 15 residues. Deletions cut 4 bases from V and 9 bases from J, with 16 bases between. The CDR3 DNA reads as TGTGCCAGTAGTAGCCAATACGTATCGGGTTCACCCCTCCACTTT. Its translation is CASSSQYVSGSPLHF.

The rearrangement links TRBV4-1 to TRBJ2-6; no clear D gene. Germline CDR1 and CDR2: MGHRA and YSYEKL. V was pared by 4 bases and J by 0 bases, with 10 bases between. The CDR3 has 16 residues. The CDR3 coding sequence is TGCGCCAGCAGCCTCTCAGGCTTCTCTGGGGCCAACGTCCTGACTTTC. Its protein is CASSLSGFSGANVLTF.

The CDR3 region is CASSVEAGGYTEAFF. In DNA, the CDR3 is TGTGCCAGCAGCGTAGAAGCAGGGGGCTACACTGAAGCTTTCTTT. The chain uses TRBV9 and TRBJ1-1; 8 positions agree with TRBD1. The CDR3 covers 15 residues. Germline trimming cut 0 bases from V and 3 bases from J; bases unmatched to any gene: 4. The germline CDR1 and CDR2 sequences are SGDLS and YYNGEE.

This chain joins TRBV4-3 and TRBJ2-3; 10 nucleotides match TRBD2. V lost 0 bases to trimming and J lost 1 base; unmatched junction nucleotides: 4. Per the germline V gene, CDR1 is LGHNA and CDR2 is YSLEER. The CDR3 consists of 17 residues. CDR3 region: CASSQDRTSGGTDTQYF. DNA of the CDR3: TGCGCCAGCAGCCAAGATCGTACTAGCGGGGGCACAGATACGCAGTATTTT.

The rearrangement uses TRBV5-4 and TRBJ2-2; 12 bases line up with TRBD2. Germline assignment: CDR1 SGHNT and CDR2 YYREEE (reference sequence). The J segment lost 6 bases and the V segment lost 0 bases, leaving 6 bases of the junction unmatched. There are 17 residues in the CDR3. For the CDR3, the DNA is TGTGCCAGCAGCTTGGATTCTAGCGGGGGGGCTTCCGGGGAGCTGTTTTTT. Amino acid sequence: CASSLDSSGGASGELFF.

Only a few counts were recorded for this clone. The chain has TRBV19 and TRBJ2-2, with D possibly being TRBD2 (5 bases). The CDR3 consists of 11 residues. The V and J ends lost 9 bases and 6 bases respectively, with 8 bases between them. The germline V gene encodes CDR1 LNHDA and CDR2 SQIVND (reference sequence). CDR3 coding DNA: TGTGCCAGCCAGAGGGCCGGGGAGCTGTTTTTT. The encoded protein is CASQRAGELFF.

The gene calls are TRBV6-5 and TRBJ2-3; possibly TRBD1 for D (5 bases). The V and J ends lost 3 bases and 5 bases respectively, with 15 bases between them. This CDR3 has 15 amino acids. The V gene's germline CDR1 is MNHEY and CDR2 SVGAGI. The DNA of the CDR3 is TGTGCCAGCAGTTATGGCGCGCAGGGTAAAGATACGCAGTATTTT. Its translation: CASSYGAQGKDTQYF.

The chain uses TRBV4-2 and TRBJ1-1, with 9 bases fitting TRBD1. This CDR3 contains 16 residues. The ends lost 2 bases at V and 2 bases at J; junction bases unmatched: 6. Germline-derived CDR1 and CDR2 are LGHNA and YNFKEQ. CDR3 DNA sequence: TGTGCCAGCAGCCAAACCTGGACAGGGGATAACACTGAAGCTTTCTTT. This encodes CASSQTWTGDNTEAFF.

This chain links TRBV10-3 with TRBJ2-7, with 8 positions matching TRBD1. The V segment lost 6 bases and the J segment 3 bases; nucleotides outside the gene matches: 7. In germline, CDR1 is ENHRY, CDR2 SYGVKD. The CDR3 loop spans 14 amino acids. The DNA for the CDR3 is TGTGCCATCAGAACCGACAGGGGAGGCTACGAGCAGTACTTC. Encoded protein: CAIRTDRGGYEQYF.

The gene calls are TRBV5-4 and TRBJ2-2; D is perhaps TRBD1 (6 bases). CDR1 and CDR2 (germline): SGHNT, YYREEE (reference sequence). Trimming cost V 3 bases and J 4 bases, with 13 bases left between them. The CDR3 runs 15 residues. The CDR3 region has the DNA TGTGCCAGCAGCTCCGAGACAGGATCCACCGGGGAGCTGTTTTTT. The encoded protein is CASSSETGSTGELFF.

V is TRBV19 and J is TRBJ1-1, with 8 bases identical to TRBD1. Germline CDR1 is LNHDA and CDR2 is SQIVND (reference sequence). The CDR3 has 14 residues. V trimming: 6 bases; J trimming: 0 bases; junction bases outside the gene matches: 3. CDR3 coding DNA: TGTGCCAGTAGCTGGGGACAGGTGAACACTGAAGCTTTCTTT. It is translated as CASSWGQVNTEAFF.

This sequence joins TRBV24-1 and TRBJ2-7, with unresolved D. V lost 2 bases and J 4 bases, leaving 8 bases between the germline ends. This CDR3 region has 13 residues. The germline gives CDR1 KGHDR, CDR2 SFDVKD. The CDR3 region is CATSDSGEYEQYF. CDR3 DNA sequence: TGTGCCACCAGTGATTCCGGAGAATACGAGCAGTACTTC.

The genes are TRBV19 and TRBJ1-4; tentative D call: TRBD1 (5 bases). Per germline, CDR1 LNHDA and CDR2 SQIVND (reference sequence). V was shortened by 5 bases and J by 3 bases, with 13 bases between the two germline ends. The CDR3 is made up of 15 amino acids. The CDR3 is CASSPRGGANEKLFF. CDR3 nucleotides: TGTGCCAGTAGTCCCCGGGGAGGGGCTAATGAAAAACTGTTTTTT.